This entry lists 11 T cell receptor beta chains sequenced from one sample in a study of T-cell reconstitution after alpha-beta-depleted transplantation in children. As it was prepared, the TCRbeta library received unique molecular identifiers. TCRdb ran MiXCR on the PCR reads and lists one entry per CDR3 protein. The repertoire holds approximately 300,000 distinct CDR3 sequences, with about 9.4% as singletons. Specimen: PBMCs, collected before TCRalphabeta/CD19-depleted stem cell transplant. Receptor source: a boy younger than two with acute myeloid leukemia, due to receive a stem cell transplant.

This clonotype was found many times. CDR3 DNA sequence: TGTGCCAGCAGACATTCTCTAGCGGGGGGCACAGATACGCAGTATTTT. It yields the protein CASRHSLAGGTDTQYF. This sequence joins TRBV12-3 or TRBV12-4 and TRBJ2-3; TRBD2 agrees at 10 bases. The CDR3 extends over 16 amino acids. With V trimmed by 6 bases and J by 1 base, 7 bases remained unmatched.

Ten or more counts support this clonotype. The CDR3 loop is CASSFFGDYEQYF. CDR3 nucleotides: TGTGCCAGCAGTTTTTTCGGGGACTACGAGCAGTACTTC. The chain recombines TRBV27 with TRBJ2-7; tentative D call: TRBD2 (5 bases). There are 13 residues in the CDR3. The germline V and J ends were trimmed by 3 bases and 3 bases, with 9 bases remaining between them. Per the germline V gene, CDR1 is MNHEY and CDR2 is SMNVEV (reference sequence).

This clonotype was recorded many times. J is TRBJ2-2 and V is TRBV20-1; 10 bases match TRBD1. J was trimmed by 5 bases and V by 0 bases; bases with no gene match: 15. The CDR3 is 19 residues long. CDR1 and CDR2 (germline): DFQATT, SNEGSKA (reference sequence). In DNA form, the CDR3 reads TGCAGTGCTAGAGATTTCGGGGACAGGGGACGAACTGGGACCGGGGAGCTGTTTTTT. Translating gives CSARDFGDRGRTGTGELFF.

This clonotype was recorded at least ten times. The chain is built from TRBV11-1 and TRBJ2-2; the match to TRBD2 covers 9 bases. CDR1 is SGHAT and CDR2 is FQDESV in the germline V gene (reference sequence). V shed 1 base and J 1 base; nucleotides not matched to a gene: 1. The CDR3 runs to 16 residues. The CDR3 bases are TGTGCCAGCAGCTTAGTACTAGCGGGGAACACCGGGGAGCTGTTTTTT. Its translation: CASSLVLAGNTGELFF.

This clonotype came up a few times. The CDR3 DNA reads as TGTGCCAGCAGTTTTCCGGGACAGGGAACAGATACGCAGTATTTT. The encoded protein is CASSFPGQGTDTQYF. The rearrangement joins TRBV28 to TRBJ2-3; TRBD1 agrees at 9 bases. Germline V gives CDR1 MDHEN, CDR2 SYDVKM. The V and J ends lost 3 bases and 3 bases, in that order; junction bases with no gene match: 4. The CDR3 runs 15 residues. The variable domain in full, completed from reference TRBV28 and TRBJ2-3, reads DVKVTQSSRYLVKRTGEKVFLECVQDMDHENMFWYRQDPGLGLRLIYFSYDVKMKEKGDIPEGYSVSREKKERFSLILESASTNQTSMYLCASSFPGQGTDTQYFGPGTRLTVL.

This clonotype was seen a handful of times. The V call is TRBV7-2, the J call TRBJ1-4; 12 bases fit TRBD1. V trimming: 1 base; J trimming: 7 bases; junction bases outside the gene matches: 4. The CDR3 is made up of 16 amino acids. Germline V gives CDR1 SGHTA, CDR2 FQGNSA. This CDR3 is CASSLGGTGGSEKLFF. In DNA, the CDR3 is TGTGCCAGCAGCTTAGGAGGGACAGGGGGCAGTGAAAAACTGTTTTTT.

This clonotype was seen many times. This sequence joins TRBV29-1 and TRBJ2-3, with no clear D. Germline-derived CDR1 and CDR2 are SQVTM and ANQGSEA. The V gene lost 4 bases and the J gene lost 13 bases, with 6 bases spanning the gap. CDR3 length: 8 residues. This chain's CDR3 is CSVAQEYF. The CDR3 DNA is TGCAGCGTTGCGCAGGAGTATTTT.

This clonotype was seen once. The chain employs TRBV4-1 and TRBJ1-1; D unclear. The germline V and J ends were trimmed by 1 base and 0 bases, with 6 bases remaining between them. Germline CDR1 is MGHRA and CDR2 is YSYEKL. The CDR3 loop spans 14 amino acids. The CDR3, as DNA: TGCGCCAGCAGCCAAGGGTTCTTGAACACTGAAGCTTTCTTT. Translating it yields CASSQGFLNTEAFF.

This clonotype was recorded at least ten times. The chain links TRBV20-1 to TRBJ1-2; TRBD1 is a possible D gene (6 bases). Trimming shortened V by 3 bases and J by 7 bases, and 12 bases separated the two germline ends. Germline V gene sequence: CDR1 DFQATT, CDR2 SNEGSKA (reference sequence). The CDR3 is 12 amino acids. As DNA, the CDR3 is TGCAGTGCTAGGGGGGGCTTTTTTGGCTACACCTTC. Translating gives CSARGGFFGYTF.

As for this clonotype: This may arise from a read error, as a much more abundant clone is one base away. The genes are TRBV6-2 or TRBV6-3 and TRBJ1-5, with a possible D match to TRBD1 (6 bases). The V gene's germline CDR1 is MNHEY and CDR2 SVGEGT. The CDR3 is made up of 18 amino acids. The CDR3, as DNA: TGTGCCAGCAGTTATCTGGGCAGGGGAGCCTATAGCAATCCGCCCCAGCATTTT. Residues: CASSYLGRGAYSNPPQHF.

A note on this clonotype: Since the CDR3 does not end with the conserved phenylalanine or tryptophan, this likely comes from a read error. V and J are TRBV4-3 and TRBJ2-7; D possibly matches TRBD1 or TRBD2 (6 bases each). Germline CDR1 is LGHNA and CDR2 is YSLEER. The V and J ends lost 0 bases and 4 bases respectively, with 22 bases between them. CDR3 size: 18 residues. CDR3 bases: TGCGCCAGCAGCCAAGATTGGGACTTTGGCAGGGGAGAGTACGAGCAGTACCTC. Residues: CASSQDWDFGRGEYEQYL.